These 26 T cell receptor beta chains were sequenced from one sample in a study of cytomegalovirus exposure and HLA in healthy donors. The primer mix had 60 Vbeta and 13 Jbeta primers. Assay: immunoSEQ multiplex PCR; the TCRdb copy retains only in-frame clones and omits some. Of 200,000 or so clones listed, 70% to 80% are singletons. The sequencing input was PBMCs. The receptors were gathered from a woman in her twenties or thirties in good health and CMV-seronegative.

This chain joins TRBV2 and TRBJ1-6; unclear D gene. Between the trimmed V and J ends, which lost 8 bases and 10 bases, there was a span of 15 bases. Germline loops: CDR1 SNHLY, CDR2 FYNNEI. CDR3 length: 13 residues. The CDR3 DNA is TGTGCCAGCGGAGTTGTCCCCTCCTCACCCCTCCACTTT. This codes for CASGVVPSSPLHF. Using reference TRBV2 and TRBJ1-6 for the parts outside the CDR3, the full variable domain is EPEVTQTPSHQVTQMGQEVILRCVPISNHLYFYWYRQILGQKVEFLVSFYNNEISEKSEIFDDQFSVERPDGSNFTLKIRSTKLEDSAMYFCASGVVPSSPLHFGNGTRLTVT.

The chain carries TRBV5-8 and TRBJ2-4; TRBD2 agrees at 10 bases. This CDR3 has 16 residues. The trim removed 2 bases at V and 7 bases at J, leaving 9 bases unmatched. Germline loops: CDR1 SGHTS, CDR2 YDEGEE. The CDR3 DNA follows: TGTGCCAGCAGCTTCCCATCTAGCGGGAGTGGCAACATTCAGTACTTC. Its translation is CASSFPSSGSGNIQYF. Drawing the rest from reference TRBV5-8 and TRBJ2-4, the complete variable domain is EAGVTQSPTHLIKTRGQQATLRCSPISGHTSVYWYQQALGLGLQFLLWYDEGEERNRGNFPPRFSGRQFPNYSSELNVNALELEDSALYLCASSFPSSGSGNIQYFGAGTRLSVL.

CDR3 coding DNA: TGTGCCAGCAGCATAACAGGGGAGGCTGGGTACACTGAAGCTTTCTTT. It specifies CASSITGEAGYTEAFF. The chain combines TRBV7-9 with TRBJ1-1; 7 bases align to TRBD1. Looked up from germline, CDR1 is SEHNR and CDR2 is FQNEAQ (reference sequence). The CDR3 is 16 residues long. Trimming at V came to 5 bases and at J to 3 bases, leaving 12 bases not matched to a gene.

The V and J genes are TRBV5-1 and TRBJ2-1; 7 nucleotides align to TRBD1. This CDR3 is 16 amino acids long. The V gene's germline CDR1 is SGHRS and CDR2 YFSETQ. V was pared by 4 bases and J by 4 bases, with 11 bases of the junction left unmatched. DNA for the CDR3: TGCGCCAGCAGCACCTTACCCGGGACAGATTACAATGAGCAGTTCTTC. It encodes CASSTLPGTDYNEQFF.

This clone was seen only a few times. The chain has TRBV10-1 and TRBJ1-1; TRBD1 might be the D (5 bases). Germline CDR1 and CDR2: WNHNN and SYGVQD (reference sequence). The CDR3 loop spans 14 amino acids. V shed 4 bases and J shed 2 bases, with 11 bases lying between them. CDR3 nucleotide sequence: TGCGCCAGCAGTGGAGACAGATCCAACACTGAAGCTTTCTTT. Translated: CASSGDRSNTEAFF.

The chain couples TRBV7-3 to TRBJ2-6; TRBD1 agrees at 10 bases. CDR1 is SGHTA, CDR2 FQGTGA, per germline. The CDR3 has 17 residues. Trimming cost V 7 bases and J 2 bases; bases outside gene matches: 8. CDR3 sequence (DNA): TGTGCCAGCAACTCGGGACAGGGGAACCCTGGGGCCAACGTCCTGACTTTC. Translating it yields CASNSGQGNPGANVLTF.

V and J are TRBV7-9 and TRBJ1-1, with TRBD1 as a possible D gene (6 bases). This CDR3 comprises 14 residues. The ends were cut back, 4 bases at V and 7 bases at J, with 16 bases in the middle. In germline, CDR1 is SEHNR, CDR2 FQNEAQ (reference sequence). The CDR3 sequence is CASSSQDDRCEAFF. As DNA, the CDR3 is TGTGCCAGCAGCTCACAAGACGACAGGTGTGAAGCTTTCTTT.

The chain uses TRBV27 and TRBJ2-7, with 12 bases lining up with TRBD2. CDR1 is MNHEY and CDR2 is SMNVEV in the germline V gene (reference sequence). With V trimmed by 3 bases and J by 3 bases, 3 bases remained unmatched. The CDR3 length is 15 residues. CDR3 bases: TGTGCCAGCAGTTTCCTGACTAGCGGGGGCTACGAGCAGTACTTC. Encoded protein: CASSFLTSGGYEQYF.

The rearrangement links TRBV6-6 to TRBJ2-1; tentatively, D is TRBD1 (5 bases). V lost 4 bases, J lost 0 bases, and 13 bases lay in between. Germline CDR1 MNHNY, CDR2 SVGAGI (reference sequence). The CDR3 runs 16 residues. CDR3 loop: CASSSLGQTSYNEQFF. As DNA, the CDR3 is TGTGCCAGCAGTTCCCTCGGACAAACCTCCTACAATGAGCAGTTCTTC.

The rearrangement links TRBV18 to TRBJ1-2; D gene unclear. CDR3 length: 16 residues. Germline-derived CDR1 and CDR2 are KGHSH and LQKENI. Trimming pared 2 bases from V and 2 bases from J, leaving 15 bases between. CDR3 DNA: TGTGCCAGCTCACCAATAGACTCTGCAACAAACTATGGCTACACCTTC. Encoded protein: CASSPIDSATNYGYTF.

The V gene is TRBV7-8, the J gene TRBJ1-1; 7 bases align to TRBD1. The J segment lost 3 bases and the V segment lost 5 bases, leaving 9 bases of the junction unmatched. Germline V gives CDR1 SGHVS, CDR2 FQNEAQ. The CDR3 sequence is 15 residues long. As DNA, the CDR3 is TGTGCCAGCAGCGCCTCGACAGGGTGGGACACTGAAGCTTTCTTT. Translated: CASSASTGWDTEAFF.

The gene calls are TRBV5-1 and TRBJ1-2; TRBD1 agrees at 7 bases. Germline CDR1 and CDR2: SGHRS and YFSETQ. Unmatched junction bases numbered 3, after V lost 0 bases and J lost 7 bases. The CDR3 has 13 residues. CDR3 region: CASSLGGGAGYTF. The CDR3 bases are TGCGCCAGCAGCTTGGGAGGGGGCGCTGGCTACACCTTC.

The chain combines TRBV2 with TRBJ2-7; D not resolved. The CDR3 runs 16 residues. The germline V gene encodes CDR1 SNHLY and CDR2 FYNNEI. V lost 0 bases and J lost 6, with 18 bases in between. CDR3 amino acids: CASSEAGDRRLGEQYF. CDR3 bases: TGTGCCAGCAGTGAAGCGGGCGACCGCCGCCTTGGCGAGCAGTACTTC.

Worth noting for this clone: The germline gene is not matched at one end of the junction; a read error may be the cause. This rearrangement joins TRBV4-1 to TRBJ1-2; weak D call: TRBD1 (6 bases). Germline V gene lookup returns CDR1 MGHRA and CDR2 YSYEKL. The CDR3 consists of 13 residues. As DNA, the CDR3 is TGCGCCAGCAGCCAGACAGGCTACTATGGCTACCCCTTC. Amino acids: CASSQTGYYGYPF.

In this sample, this clone turned up a few times. This rearrangement joins TRBV15 to TRBJ1-2; TRBD1 is a possible D gene (5 bases). V lost 0 bases to trimming and J lost 4 bases, with 12 bases between them. The V gene's germline CDR1 is LNHNV and CDR2 YYDKDF (reference sequence). This CDR3 spans 15 amino acids. In DNA, the CDR3 is TGTGCCACCAGCAGAGATTTTGGGGGAGGCTATGGCTACACCTTC. It yields the protein CATSRDFGGGYGYTF.

The CDR3 spells CASTILIGANNEQFF. As DNA, the CDR3 is TGCGCCAGCACCATACTAATTGGGGCCAACAATGAGCAGTTCTTC. The rearrangement uses TRBV5-1 and TRBJ2-1; D might be TRBD1 (5 bases). This CDR3 has 15 residues. Between the trimmed V and J ends, which lost 6 bases and 5 bases, there was a span of 18 bases. The germline V gene encodes CDR1 SGHRS and CDR2 YFSETQ.

J is TRBJ2-7 and V is TRBV29-1; perhaps TRBD1 as D (6 bases). This CDR3 contains 14 residues. CDR1 SQVTM and CDR2 ANQGSEA come from the germline V gene. V lost 8 bases to trimming and J lost 0 bases, with 17 bases between them. The CDR3: CSIMADRSSYEQYF. DNA of the CDR3: TGCAGCATCATGGCGGACAGAAGCTCCTACGAGCAGTACTTC.

The chain joins TRBV5-6 to TRBJ2-5; 10 nucleotides match TRBD1. The CDR3 has 14 residues. V trimming: 4 bases; J trimming: 4 bases; junction bases outside the gene matches: 4. Germline CDR1 is SGHDT and CDR2 is YYEEEE. This chain's CDR3 is CASSLGQGGETQYF. CDR3 nucleotide sequence: TGTGCCAGCAGCCTTGGACAGGGGGGAGAGACCCAGTACTTC.

The chain couples TRBV6-5 to TRBJ2-3, with 8 bases aligning to TRBD2. The CDR3 sequence is 16 residues long. The germline CDR1 and CDR2 sequences are MNHEY and SVGAGI. Trimming removed 0 bases from V and 2 bases from J; junction bases left unmatched: 4. CDR3 protein: CASSYSGGGHTDTQYF. CDR3 nucleotide sequence: TGTGCCAGCAGTTACTCCGGGGGGGGGCACACAGATACGCAGTATTTT.

V is TRBV4-1 and J is TRBJ2-7, with D possibly TRBD1 on 6 matching bases. V gave up 7 bases and J gave up 4 bases, with 23 bases separating them. Germline V CDR1 and CDR2: MGHRA, YSYEKL. The CDR3 loop spans 16 amino acids. CDR3 sequence: CASTPLFGTRRYEQYF. Written as DNA, the CDR3 is TGCGCCAGCACCCCACTTTTTGGGACAAGGCGATACGAGCAGTACTTC.

This sequence joins TRBV5-1 and TRBJ2-1; maybe TRBD2 (6 bases). The germline gives CDR1 SGHRS, CDR2 YFSETQ. The CDR3 is 16 amino acids. Trimming took off 4 bases at V and 5 bases at J, with 19 bases between the two ends. CDR3 in amino acids: CASSVLATLSNNEQFF. The CDR3 DNA reads as TGCGCCAGCAGCGTGCTAGCGACTCTATCTAACAATGAGCAGTTCTTC.

V is TRBV5-1 and J is TRBJ2-5; TRBD1 aligns across 7 bases. The ends lost 4 bases at V and 1 base at J; junction bases unmatched: 7. The germline V gene encodes CDR1 SGHRS and CDR2 YFSETQ. The CDR3 is 15 amino acids. CDR3 residues: CASSPGDSFQETQYF. CDR3 nucleotide sequence: TGCGCCAGCAGCCCAGGGGACAGTTTCCAAGAGACCCAGTACTTC.

The chain uses TRBV7-2 and TRBJ2-1, with 7 bases lining up with TRBD2. CDR3 length equals 15 residues. The ends lost 1 base at V and 4 bases at J; junction bases unmatched: 4. The germline gives CDR1 SGHTA, CDR2 FQGNSA. DNA of the CDR3: TGTGCCAGCAGCTTAGTCGCGGGGGTATACAATGAGCAGTTCTTC. Translated: CASSLVAGVYNEQFF.

The chain carries TRBV28 and TRBJ1-1, with TRBD1 matching 8 bases. The ends lost 5 bases at V and 5 bases at J; junction bases unmatched: 13. Germline CDR1 and CDR2: MDHEN and SYDVKM. This CDR3 has 16 residues. As DNA, the CDR3 is TGTGCCAGCAGTCTCCCGGATTACAGGGGGAGTACTGAAGCTTTCTTT. Translated, it gives CASSLPDYRGSTEAFF.

This chain connects TRBV5-1 to TRBJ2-3, with 7 bases matching TRBD1. Per germline, CDR1 SGHRS and CDR2 YFSETQ. V lost 5 bases and J lost 4; bases outside the gene matches: 7. This CDR3 spans 14 amino acids. The CDR3 loop reads CASSSGQAADTQYF. CDR3 bases: TGCGCCAGCAGTTCCGGACAGGCAGCAGATACGCAGTATTTT.

The J gene is TRBJ1-2, the V gene TRBV18, with TRBD1 matching over 9 bases. Germline V gene lookup returns CDR1 KGHSH and CDR2 LQKENI. Trimming took 4 bases from V and 6 from J; bases not matched to a gene: 6. The CDR3 length is 14 residues. In nucleotides, the CDR3 is TGTGCCAGCTCACGGGACAGGGAAATTGATGGCTACACCTTC. Its translation is CASSRDREIDGYTF.